The 9 T cell receptor beta chains below all came from one sample that was sequenced in a study of PD-L1 blockade in urothelial cancer. Indicated time point: peripheral blood 6 weeks after treatment start. Profiled with immunoSEQ multiplex PCR; TCRdb holds only in-frame clones, not every one. The sample has fewer than 85,000 clones; more than 70% are singletons. Sequencing used PBMCs, obtained around atezolizumab (anti-PD-L1) treatment. The receptors shown here come from a man in his 60s with urothelial cancer.

This sequence joins TRBV9 and TRBJ1-3; D remains unclear. This CDR3 is 13 amino acids long. V lost 2 bases, J lost 4 bases, and 7 bases lay in between. Germline CDR1 and CDR2: SGDLS and YYNGEE. The CDR3 DNA reads TGTGCCAGCAGCGTGGAGTCCGGAAACACCATATATTTT. Amino acid sequence: CASSVESGNTIYF. Full variable domain (missing parts from reference TRBV9 and TRBJ1-3): DSGVTQTPKHLITATGQRVTLRCSPRSGDLSVYWYQQSLDQGLQFLIQYYNGEERAKGNILERFSAQQFPDLHSELNLSSLELGDSALYFCASSVESGNTIYFGEGSWLTVV.

This chain uses TRBV18 with TRBJ2-7; 9 bases fit TRBD2. The CDR3 covers 14 residues. Trimming removed 3 bases from V and 3 bases from J; junction bases left unmatched: 3. Germline V gene sequence: CDR1 KGHSH, CDR2 LQKENI. The CDR3 nucleotides read TGTGCCAGCTCACCTTTGACTAGCGGCTACGAGCAGTACTTC. Its protein is CASSPLTSGYEQYF.

The chain has TRBV9 and TRBJ2-7, with 8 bases lining up with TRBD1. Trimming removed 3 bases from V and 7 bases from J; junction bases left unmatched: 12. Germline V gives CDR1 SGDLS, CDR2 YYNGEE. CDR3 length: 15 amino acids. The CDR3 coding sequence is TGTGCCAGCAGCGGATCTGGGGGACAGGAGATTGAGCAGTACTTC. It encodes CASSGSGGQEIEQYF.

The chain couples TRBV5-8 to TRBJ1-1; 7 bases are shared with TRBD1. The CDR3 runs 14 residues. The junction had 9 bases not matched to a gene; V was cut back by 4 bases and J by 6 bases. Germline-derived CDR1 and CDR2 are SGHTS and YDEGEE. DNA of the CDR3: TGTGCCAGCAGCCCATGGACAGGAAGGTCTGAAGCTTTCTTT. Translated, it gives CASSPWTGRSEAFF.

The chain couples TRBV6-1 to TRBJ1-4; the D gene is possibly TRBD1 (6 bases). Trimming took 3 bases from V and 10 from J, leaving 27 bases between them. In germline, CDR1 is MNHNS, CDR2 SASEGT. This CDR3 spans 18 amino acids. CDR3 protein: CASSEVFGQGPNSGKLFF. CDR3 DNA sequence: TGTGCCAGCAGTGAGGTCTTTGGTCAGGGGCCGAACAGTGGAAAACTGTTTTTT.

This clone occurred once. The rearrangement uses TRBV5-4 and TRBJ2-5; D may be TRBD2 (7 bases). The CDR3 covers 16 residues. V was shortened by 4 bases and J by 1 base, with 17 bases between the two germline ends. The germline gives CDR1 SGHNT, CDR2 YYREEE (reference sequence). The CDR3 reads CASSRGGGDLQETQYF. DNA of the CDR3: TGTGCCAGCAGCCGAGGGGGAGGGGACCTCCAAGAGACCCAGTACTTC.

The genes are TRBV7-2 and TRBJ1-4; no clear D. V lost 0 bases and J 7 bases, leaving 12 bases between the germline ends. The CDR3 loop spans 15 amino acids. Germline-derived CDR1 and CDR2 are SGHTA and FQGNSA. CDR3 in amino acids: CASSLARGGGEKLFF. CDR3 coding DNA: TGTGCCAGCAGCTTAGCGCGGGGAGGCGGTGAAAAACTGTTTTTT.

V and J are TRBV7-8 and TRBJ2-7; possibly TRBD1 for D (6 bases). V lost 2 bases, J lost 6 bases, and 14 bases lay in between. In germline, CDR1 is SGHVS, CDR2 FQNEAQ. The length of the CDR3 is 14 residues. The CDR3 spells CASSLFNRDGEQYF. DNA of the CDR3: TGTGCCAGCAGCTTATTCAACAGGGACGGCGAGCAGTACTTC.

The genes are TRBV7-8 and TRBJ2-1; 10 nucleotides line up with TRBD2. CDR1 is SGHVS, CDR2 FQNEAQ, per germline. After removal of 0 bases from V and 5 bases from J, the junction contained 13 bases not matched to a gene. The CDR3 sequence is 19 residues long. The CDR3 spells CASSLAKVAGGRWDNEQFF. The CDR3 DNA sequence: TGTGCCAGCAGCTTAGCGAAGGTAGCGGGAGGCCGTTGGGACAATGAGCAGTTCTTC.